This TCR beta chain was recorded in a study of T cell responses to AZD1222 COVID-19 vaccine. TCRdb's copy holds only in-frame clones and misses some; the assay was immunoSEQ multiplex PCR. The sample lists approximately 70,000 clones; about nine tenths were seen once. V shed 1 base and J 7 bases; nucleotides not matched to a gene: 10. The CDR3 has 16 residues. Germline values: CDR1 SGHRS, CDR2 YFSETQ. Study findings and constraints: The breadth and depth of Spike-specific TCRs increased once two AZD1222 doses had been given.

Turning to this clone: Its cognate antigen is unknown.

The sample was peripheral blood, taken on day 0 of AZD1222 vaccination. The chain combines TRBV5-1 with TRBJ1-4, with 7 positions matching TRBD1. This receptor was obtained from an adult in good health. DNA for the CDR3: TGCGCCAGCAGCTTGCTCTCTGGAGGGGGCTTTGAAAAACTGTTTTTT. Residues: CASSLLSGGGFEKLFF. The full variable domain, rest sourced from reference TRBV5-1 and TRBJ1-4, is KAGVTQTPRYLIKTRGQQVTLSCSPISGHRSVSWYQQTPGQGLQFLFEYFSETQRNKGNFPGRFSGRQFSNSRSEMNVSTLELGDSALYLCASSLLSGGGFEKLFFGSGTQLSVL.